This T cell receptor beta chain comes out of a study of radiation and T cells in renal cell carcinoma. Whole-study findings and limits: Baseline intratumoral clonotype presence is unknown without pretreatment biopsies.

Some clones are missing from TCRdb's copy, which holds only in-frame ones; the method was immunoSEQ multiplex PCR. The sample records 140,000 or so clones, around nine tenths being singletons. In regard to this clone: Its antigen is not known.

The CDR3 extends over 11 amino acids. V was shortened by 2 bases and J by 4 bases, with 5 bases between the two germline ends. Germline V gene sequence: CDR1 DFQATT, CDR2 SNEGSKA (reference sequence). As for time point: blood 4 weeks post-SBRT, at nephrectomy. Specified treatment: 15 Gy SBRT to primary tumor, nephrectomy 4 weeks later. Nephrectomy followed 15 Gy stereotactic body radiation by 4 weeks. Blood was sampled at baseline, 2 weeks and 4 weeks after SBRT. The sequence was obtained from a woman aged 45-60 years with renal cell carcinoma. Sequences were derived from blood, sampled from a patient whose treatment included radiotherapy and nephrectomy. The chain is built from TRBV20-1 and TRBJ1-2; D ambiguous. The CDR3 protein is CSARSAYGYTF. For the CDR3, the DNA is TGCAGTGCTAGATCCGCCTATGGCTACACCTTC.